At least ten counts were recorded for the clone carrying this T cell receptor beta chain. Its matching antigen is unknown. With 10-nucleotide random UMIs, 5'RACE was used to make the cDNA. TCRdb re-derived calls from the 5' RACE reads in MiXCR, one entry per CDR3 protein. The sample includes over 65,000 distinct CDR3 sequences, approximately 2.8% seen only once; the top ten take around 1.1%. This entry belongs to a study of neurological immune-mediated disorders. In the study overall: Relapsing-remitting forms accounted for about 90% of the roughly 34 multiple sclerosis patients and secondary progressive forms for 3.

Study results and caveats: There was no association between the multiple sclerosis repertoire cluster and any clinical or MRI feature. In HTLV-1-associated myelopathy, TCR clonal expansion was greatest, and in multiple sclerosis it was least, below healthy controls.

The specimen was PBMCs. This sequence originates from a woman in her 30s with multiple sclerosis.

The CDR3 DNA is TGTGCCAGCAGCTTGGGGAGCTATGAGCAGTTCTTC. Its translation: CASSLGSYEQFF. The V and J genes are TRBV12-3 or TRBV12-4 and TRBJ2-1; tentatively, D is TRBD2 (5 bases). V dropped 6 bases and J dropped 8 bases, with 11 bases sitting between them. CDR3 length: 12 amino acids.